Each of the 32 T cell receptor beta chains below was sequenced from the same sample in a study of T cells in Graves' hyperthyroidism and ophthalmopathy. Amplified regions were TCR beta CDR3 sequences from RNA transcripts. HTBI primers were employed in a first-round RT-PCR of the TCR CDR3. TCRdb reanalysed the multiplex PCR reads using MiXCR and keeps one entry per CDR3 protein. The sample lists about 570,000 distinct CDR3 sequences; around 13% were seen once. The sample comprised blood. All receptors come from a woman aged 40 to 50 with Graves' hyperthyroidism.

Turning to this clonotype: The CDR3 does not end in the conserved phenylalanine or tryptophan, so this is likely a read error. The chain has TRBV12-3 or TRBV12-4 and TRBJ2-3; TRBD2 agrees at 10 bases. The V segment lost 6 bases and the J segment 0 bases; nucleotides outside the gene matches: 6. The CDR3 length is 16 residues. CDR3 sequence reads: CASSRTSGASTDTQYS. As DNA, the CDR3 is TGTGCCAGCAGCCGGACTAGCGGTGCTAGCACAGATACGCAGTATTCT.

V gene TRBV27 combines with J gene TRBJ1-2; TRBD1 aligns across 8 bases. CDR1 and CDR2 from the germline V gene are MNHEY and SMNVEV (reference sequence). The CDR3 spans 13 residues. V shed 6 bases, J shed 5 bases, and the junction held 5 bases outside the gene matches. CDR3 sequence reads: CASRTGVEYGYTF. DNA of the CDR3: TGTGCCAGCAGGACAGGGGTAGAGTATGGCTACACCTTC.

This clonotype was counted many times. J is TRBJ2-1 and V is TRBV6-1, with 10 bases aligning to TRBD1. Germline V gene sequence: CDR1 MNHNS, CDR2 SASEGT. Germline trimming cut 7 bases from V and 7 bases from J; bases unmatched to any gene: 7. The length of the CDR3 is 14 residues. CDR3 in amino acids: CASTAGTGVNEQFF. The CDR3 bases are TGTGCCAGCACCGCCGGGACAGGGGTGAATGAGCAGTTCTTC.

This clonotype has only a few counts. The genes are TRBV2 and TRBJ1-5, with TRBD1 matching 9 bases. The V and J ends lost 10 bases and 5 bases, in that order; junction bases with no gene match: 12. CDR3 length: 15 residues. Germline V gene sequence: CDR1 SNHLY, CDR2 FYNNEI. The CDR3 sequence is CATSRDREVYQPQHF. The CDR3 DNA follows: TGTGCCACTTCCCGGGACAGGGAAGTCTATCAGCCCCAGCATTTT.

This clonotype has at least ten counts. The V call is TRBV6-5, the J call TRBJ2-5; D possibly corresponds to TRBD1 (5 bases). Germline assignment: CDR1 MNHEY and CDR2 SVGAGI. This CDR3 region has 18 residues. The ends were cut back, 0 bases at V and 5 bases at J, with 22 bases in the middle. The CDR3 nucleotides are TGTGCCAGCAGTTACTCGATCCGTGGGGCTACCTCCCGGGAGACCCAGTACTTC. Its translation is CASSYSIRGATSRETQYF.

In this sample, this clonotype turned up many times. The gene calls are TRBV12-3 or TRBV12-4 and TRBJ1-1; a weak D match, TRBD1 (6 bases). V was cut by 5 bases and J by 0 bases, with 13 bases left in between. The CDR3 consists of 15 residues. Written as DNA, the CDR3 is TGTGCCAGCAGTCCCCTGAACAGGGTGAACACTGAAGCTTTCTTT. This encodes CASSPLNRVNTEAFF.

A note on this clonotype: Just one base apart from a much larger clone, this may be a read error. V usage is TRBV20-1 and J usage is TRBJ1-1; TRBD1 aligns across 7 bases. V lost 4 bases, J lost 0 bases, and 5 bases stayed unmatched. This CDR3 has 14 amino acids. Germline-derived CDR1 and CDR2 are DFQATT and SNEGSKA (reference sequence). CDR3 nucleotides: TGCAGTGCTAAGGGGGGGACAGTGAACACTGAAGCTTTCTTT. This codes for CSAKGGTVNTEAFF.

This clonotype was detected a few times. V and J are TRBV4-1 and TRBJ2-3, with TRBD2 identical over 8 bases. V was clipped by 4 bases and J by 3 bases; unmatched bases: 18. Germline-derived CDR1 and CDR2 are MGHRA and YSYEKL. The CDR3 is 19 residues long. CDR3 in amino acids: CASSLLPPGGGRGTDTQYF. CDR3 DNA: TGCGCCAGCAGCCTCTTACCCCCGGGGGGGGGAAGAGGGACAGATACGCAGTATTTT.

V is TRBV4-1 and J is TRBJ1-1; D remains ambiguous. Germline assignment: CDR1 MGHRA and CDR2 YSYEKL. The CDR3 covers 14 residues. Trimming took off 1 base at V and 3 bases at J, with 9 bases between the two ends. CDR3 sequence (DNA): TGCGCCAGCAGCCAAGGTTCTAGCTACACTGAAGCTTTCTTT. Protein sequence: CASSQGSSYTEAFF.

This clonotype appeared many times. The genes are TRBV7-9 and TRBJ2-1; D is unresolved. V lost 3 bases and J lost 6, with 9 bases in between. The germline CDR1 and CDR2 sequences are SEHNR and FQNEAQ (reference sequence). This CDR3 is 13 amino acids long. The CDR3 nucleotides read TGTGCCAGCAGCTTCGCTAGTGGCAATGAGCAGTTCTTC. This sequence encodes CASSFASGNEQFF.

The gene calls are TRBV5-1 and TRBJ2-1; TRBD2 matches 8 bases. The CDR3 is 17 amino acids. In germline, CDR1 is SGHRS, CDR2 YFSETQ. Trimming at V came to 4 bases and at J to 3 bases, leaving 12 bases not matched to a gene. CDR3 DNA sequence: TGCGCCAGCAGCCTGGGCCGGGGGGGTTCATTCTACAATGAGCAGTTCTTC. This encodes CASSLGRGGSFYNEQFF.

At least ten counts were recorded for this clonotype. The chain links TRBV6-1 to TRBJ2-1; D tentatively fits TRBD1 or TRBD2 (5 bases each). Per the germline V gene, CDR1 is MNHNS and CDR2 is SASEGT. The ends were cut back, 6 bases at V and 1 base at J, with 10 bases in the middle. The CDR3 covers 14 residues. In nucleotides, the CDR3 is TGTGCCAGCAGACTGAGGGGATCCTACAATGAGCAGTTCTTC. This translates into CASRLRGSYNEQFF.

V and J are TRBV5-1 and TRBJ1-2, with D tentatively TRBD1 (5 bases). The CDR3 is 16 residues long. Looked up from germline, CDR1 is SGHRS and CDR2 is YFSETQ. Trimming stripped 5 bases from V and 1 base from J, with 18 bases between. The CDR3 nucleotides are TGCGCCAGCAGTCTCGAGACAGACCTCTTTAACTATGGCTACACCTTC. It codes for CASSLETDLFNYGYTF.

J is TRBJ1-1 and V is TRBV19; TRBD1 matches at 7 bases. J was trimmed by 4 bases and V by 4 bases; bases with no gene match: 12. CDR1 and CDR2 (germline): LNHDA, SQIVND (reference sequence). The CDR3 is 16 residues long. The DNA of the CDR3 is TGTGCCAGTAGTACCACTAGACAGGGTTCGGGCACTGAAGCTTTCTTT. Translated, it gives CASSTTRQGSGTEAFF.

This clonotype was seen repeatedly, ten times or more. The CDR3 loop reads CASSVGGISGQPQHF. In DNA form, the CDR3 reads TGCGCCAGCAGCGTCGGAGGGATTTCGGGGCAGCCCCAGCATTTT. The chain joins TRBV5-1 to TRBJ1-5; D gene unclear. The germline V gene has CDR1 SGHRS and CDR2 YFSETQ. The CDR3 is 15 residues long. Trimming took 4 bases from V and 7 from J, leaving 18 bases between them.

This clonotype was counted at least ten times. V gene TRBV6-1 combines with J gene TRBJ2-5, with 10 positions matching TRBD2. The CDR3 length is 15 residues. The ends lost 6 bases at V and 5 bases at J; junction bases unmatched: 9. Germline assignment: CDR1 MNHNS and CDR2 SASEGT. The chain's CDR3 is CASSGSGRAFETQYF. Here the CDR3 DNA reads TGTGCCAGCAGCGGGAGCGGGAGGGCCTTTGAGACCCAGTACTTC.

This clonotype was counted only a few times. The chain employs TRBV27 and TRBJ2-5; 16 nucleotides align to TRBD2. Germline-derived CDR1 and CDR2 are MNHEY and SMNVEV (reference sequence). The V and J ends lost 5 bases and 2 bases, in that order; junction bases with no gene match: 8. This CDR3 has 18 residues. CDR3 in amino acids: CASSPGTSGRAHQETQYF. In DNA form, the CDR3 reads TGTGCCAGCAGTCCCGGGACTAGCGGGAGGGCCCATCAAGAGACCCAGTACTTC.

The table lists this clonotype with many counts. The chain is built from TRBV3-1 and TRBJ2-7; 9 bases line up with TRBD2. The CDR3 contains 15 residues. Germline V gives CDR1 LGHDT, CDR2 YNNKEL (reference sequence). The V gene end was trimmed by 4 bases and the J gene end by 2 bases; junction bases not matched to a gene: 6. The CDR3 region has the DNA TGTGCCAGCAGCCTGACTGCTAGCGGGGCCTACGAGCAGTACTTC. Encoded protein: CASSLTASGAYEQYF.

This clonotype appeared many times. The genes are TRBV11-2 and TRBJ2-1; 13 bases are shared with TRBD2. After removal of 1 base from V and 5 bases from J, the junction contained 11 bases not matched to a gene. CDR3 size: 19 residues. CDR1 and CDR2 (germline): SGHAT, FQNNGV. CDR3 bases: TGTGCCAGCAGCTTAGTTATCGGACTAGCGGGAGATCTCGACAATGAGCAGTTCTTC. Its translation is CASSLVIGLAGDLDNEQFF.

CDR3 loop: CASSLTMTSVRTDTQYF. CDR3 DNA: TGCGCCAGCAGCTTGACCATGACTAGCGTAAGAACAGATACGCAGTATTTT. The chain joins TRBV5-1 to TRBJ2-3; 8 bases align to TRBD2. There are 17 residues in the CDR3. The V gene's germline CDR1 is SGHRS and CDR2 YFSETQ. V trimming: 1 base; J trimming: 3 bases; junction bases outside the gene matches: 10.

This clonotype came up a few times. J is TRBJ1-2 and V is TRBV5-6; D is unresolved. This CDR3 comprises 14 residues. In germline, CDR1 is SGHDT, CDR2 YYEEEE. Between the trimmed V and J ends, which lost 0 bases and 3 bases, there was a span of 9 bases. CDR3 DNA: TGTGCCAGCAGCTTGGAGGGCTTTGACTATGGCTACACCTTC. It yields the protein CASSLEGFDYGYTF.

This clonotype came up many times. For the CDR3, the DNA is TGTGCCAGCAGTCCGTCGACAGGGCCCGAGCAGTACTTC. Its translation: CASSPSTGPEQYF. V gene TRBV7-8 combines with J gene TRBJ2-7, with 7 bases that match TRBD1. There are 13 residues in the CDR3. Trimming at V came to 6 bases and at J to 6 bases, leaving 8 bases not matched to a gene. Germline V gives CDR1 SGHVS, CDR2 FQNEAQ.

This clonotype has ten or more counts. CDR3 loop: CASKDRAPTDTQYF. The CDR3 DNA reads TGCGCCAGTAAGGACAGGGCTCCTACAGATACGCAGTATTTT. The genes are TRBV5-1 and TRBJ2-3; TRBD1 matches at 8 bases. This CDR3 region has 14 residues. The ends lost 8 bases at V and 3 bases at J; junction bases unmatched: 8. Germline CDR1 is SGHRS and CDR2 is YFSETQ.

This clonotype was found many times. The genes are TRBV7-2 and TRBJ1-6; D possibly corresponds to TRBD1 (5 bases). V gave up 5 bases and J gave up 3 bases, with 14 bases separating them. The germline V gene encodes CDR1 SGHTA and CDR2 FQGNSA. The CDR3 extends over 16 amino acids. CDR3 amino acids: CASSQLAGSYNSPLHF. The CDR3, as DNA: TGTGCCAGCAGCCAGCTGGCAGGGAGCTATAATTCACCCCTCCACTTT. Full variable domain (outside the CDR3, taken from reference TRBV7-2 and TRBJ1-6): GAGVSQSPSNKVTEKGKDVELRCDPISGHTALYWYRQSLGQGLEFLIYFQGNSAPDKSGLPSDRFSAERTGGSVSTLTIQRTQQEDSAVYLCASSQLAGSYNSPLHFGNGTRLTVT.

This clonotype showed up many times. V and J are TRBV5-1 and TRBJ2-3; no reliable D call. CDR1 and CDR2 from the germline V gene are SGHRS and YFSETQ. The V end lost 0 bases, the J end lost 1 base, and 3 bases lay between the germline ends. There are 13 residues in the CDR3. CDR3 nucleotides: TGCGCCAGCAGCTTGGAAGGCACAGATACGCAGTATTTT. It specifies CASSLEGTDTQYF.

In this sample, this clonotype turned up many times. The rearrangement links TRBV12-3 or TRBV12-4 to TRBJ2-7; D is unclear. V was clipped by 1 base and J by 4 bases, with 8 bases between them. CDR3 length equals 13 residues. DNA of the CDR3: TGTGCCAGCAGTTTAGATCAGAAATACGAGCAGTACTTC. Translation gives CASSLDQKYEQYF.

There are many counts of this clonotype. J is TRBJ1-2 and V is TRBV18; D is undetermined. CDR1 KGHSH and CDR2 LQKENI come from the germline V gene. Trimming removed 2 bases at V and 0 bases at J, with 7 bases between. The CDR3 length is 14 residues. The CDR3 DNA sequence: TGTGCCAGCTCACCAACTAGAGCTAACTATGGCTACACCTTC. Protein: CASSPTRANYGYTF.

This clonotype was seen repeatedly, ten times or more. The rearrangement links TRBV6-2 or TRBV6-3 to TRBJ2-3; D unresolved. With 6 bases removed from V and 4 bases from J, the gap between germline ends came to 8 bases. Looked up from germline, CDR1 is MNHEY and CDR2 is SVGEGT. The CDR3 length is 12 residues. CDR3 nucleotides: TGTGCCAGCAGAGCCAGCTCAGATACGCAGTATTTT. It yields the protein CASRASSDTQYF.

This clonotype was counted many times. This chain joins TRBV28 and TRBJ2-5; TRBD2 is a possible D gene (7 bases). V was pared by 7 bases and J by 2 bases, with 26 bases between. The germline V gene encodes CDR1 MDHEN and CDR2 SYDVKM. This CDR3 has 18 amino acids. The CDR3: CASTTLRLQGLKQETQYF. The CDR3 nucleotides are TGTGCCAGCACCACCCTAAGGTTACAGGGACTAAAGCAAGAGACCCAGTACTTC. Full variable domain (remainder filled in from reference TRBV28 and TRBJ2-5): DVKVTQSSRYLVKRTGEKVFLECVQDMDHENMFWYRQDPGLGLRLIYFSYDVKMKEKGDIPEGYSVSREKKERFSLILESASTNQTSMYLCASTTLRLQGLKQETQYFGPGTRLLVL.

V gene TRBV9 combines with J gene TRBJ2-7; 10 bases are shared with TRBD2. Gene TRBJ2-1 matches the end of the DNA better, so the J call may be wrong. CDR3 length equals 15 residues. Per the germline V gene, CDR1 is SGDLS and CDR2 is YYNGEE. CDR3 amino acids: CASSVASGSSTEQFF. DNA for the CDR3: TGTGCCAGCAGCGTAGCTAGCGGGAGCTCCACTGAGCAGTTCTTC.

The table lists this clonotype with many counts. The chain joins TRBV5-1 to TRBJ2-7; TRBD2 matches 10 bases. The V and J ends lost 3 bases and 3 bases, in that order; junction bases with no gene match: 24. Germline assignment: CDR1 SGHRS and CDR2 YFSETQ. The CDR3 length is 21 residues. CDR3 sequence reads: CASSYRTKSGTSESRSYEQYF. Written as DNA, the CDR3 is TGCGCCAGCAGCTATCGCACTAAATCTGGGACTAGCGAAAGTCGCAGCTACGAGCAGTACTTC.

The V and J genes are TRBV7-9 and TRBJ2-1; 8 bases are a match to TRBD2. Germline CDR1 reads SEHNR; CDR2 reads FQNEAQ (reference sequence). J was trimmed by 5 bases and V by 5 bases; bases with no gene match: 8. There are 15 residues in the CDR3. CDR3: CASSGGLVKHNEQFF. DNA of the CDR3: TGTGCCAGCAGCGGGGGACTAGTGAAGCACAATGAGCAGTTCTTC.